This T cell receptor beta chain was found in a study of T cell responses to AZD1222 COVID-19 vaccine. Germline trimming cut 4 bases from V and 8 bases from J; bases unmatched to any gene: 5. CDR3 length: 15 residues. CDR1 SGHRS and CDR2 YFSETQ come from the germline V gene. TCRdb keeps only in-frame clones here, not all; method: immunoSEQ multiplex PCR. The repertoire holds roughly 150,000 clones, roughly 90% seen once, with roughly 5% in the top ten. Notes on the study in general: Clonal diversity was possibly underestimated, and white British individuals and females predominated among donors. At 160-218 and 743-854, vaccine-associated CD4 TCRs were dominant, and they spanned spike. Seropositive AZD1222 recipients at baseline numbered only 6 or 7. Rises in breadth and depth of Spike-specific TCRs came after two AZD1222 doses.

In the case of this clone: Its target is not known.

The V and J genes are TRBV5-1 and TRBJ2-1, with 14 bases fitting TRBD2. The sequence was obtained from an adult in good health. Sequences were derived from peripheral blood, sampled on day 0 of AZD1222 vaccination. DNA of the CDR3: TGCGCCAGCAGCGCGGGACTAGCGGGAGTTGATGAGCAGTTCTTC. Residues: CASSAGLAGVDEQFF.